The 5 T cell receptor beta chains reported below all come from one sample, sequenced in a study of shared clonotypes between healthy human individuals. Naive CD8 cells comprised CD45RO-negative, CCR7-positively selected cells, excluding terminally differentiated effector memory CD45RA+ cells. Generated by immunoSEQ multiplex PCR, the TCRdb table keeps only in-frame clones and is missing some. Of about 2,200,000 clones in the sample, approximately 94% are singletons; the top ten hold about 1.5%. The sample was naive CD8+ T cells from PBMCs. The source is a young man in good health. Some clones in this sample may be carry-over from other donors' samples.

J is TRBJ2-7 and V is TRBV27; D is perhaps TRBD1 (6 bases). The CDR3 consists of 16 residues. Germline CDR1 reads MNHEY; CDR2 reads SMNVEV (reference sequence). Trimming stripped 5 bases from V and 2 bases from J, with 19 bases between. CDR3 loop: CASSIRWTELPYEQYF. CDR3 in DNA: TGTGCCAGCAGTATCCGATGGACAGAGCTACCCTACGAGCAGTACTTC.

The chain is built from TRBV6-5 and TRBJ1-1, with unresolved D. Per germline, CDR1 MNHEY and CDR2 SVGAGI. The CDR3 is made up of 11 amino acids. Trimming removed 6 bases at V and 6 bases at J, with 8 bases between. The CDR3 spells CASRAEAEAFF. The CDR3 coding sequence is TGTGCCAGCAGGGCCGAAGCTGAAGCTTTCTTT.

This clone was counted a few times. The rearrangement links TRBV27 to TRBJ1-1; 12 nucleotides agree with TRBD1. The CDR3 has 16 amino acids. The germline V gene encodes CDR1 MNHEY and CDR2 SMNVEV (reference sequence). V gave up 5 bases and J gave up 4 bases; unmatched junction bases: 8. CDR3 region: CASSPLGTGGPTEAFF. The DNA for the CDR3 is TGTGCCAGCAGTCCCCTGGGGACAGGGGGCCCCACTGAAGCTTTCTTT.

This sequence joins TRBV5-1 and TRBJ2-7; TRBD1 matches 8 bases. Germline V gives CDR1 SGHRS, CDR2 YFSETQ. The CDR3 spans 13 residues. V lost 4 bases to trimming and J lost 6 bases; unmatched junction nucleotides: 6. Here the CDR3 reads CASSQTGVGEQYF. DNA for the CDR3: TGCGCCAGCAGCCAGACAGGGGTGGGCGAGCAGTACTTC. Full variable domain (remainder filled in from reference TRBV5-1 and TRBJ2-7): KAGVTQTPRYLIKTRGQQVTLSCSPISGHRSVSWYQQTPGQGLQFLFEYFSETQRNKGNFPGRFSGRQFSNSRSEMNVSTLELGDSALYLCASSQTGVGEQYFGPGTRLTVT.

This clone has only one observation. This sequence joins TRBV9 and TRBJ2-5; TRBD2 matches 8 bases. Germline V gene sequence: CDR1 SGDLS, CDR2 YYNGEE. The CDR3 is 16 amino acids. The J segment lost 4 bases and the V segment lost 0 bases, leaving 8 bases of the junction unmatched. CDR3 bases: TGTGCCAGCAGCGTAGCCCCACGGGAGGGCCGAGAGACCCAGTACTTC. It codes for CASSVAPREGRETQYF.